A single sample is the source of the 8 T cell receptor beta chains below, sequenced in a study of blood T cell repertoires in COVID-19. Assay: immunoSEQ multiplex PCR; the TCRdb copy retains only in-frame clones and omits some. In the table there are fewer than 300,000 clones, approximately 85% of which are singletons. Sequencing input: peripheral blood. Receptors were obtained from a human donor with COVID-19, enrolled during active disease. The donor label of this sample is uncertain.

This chain uses TRBV4-3 with TRBJ2-5; TRBD2 is a possible D gene (6 bases). This CDR3 contains 16 residues. The germline gives CDR1 LGHNA, CDR2 YSLEER. The V end was cut by 0 bases, the J end by 5 bases, with 16 bases between. This CDR3 is CASSQDLEARGETQYF. CDR3 sequence (DNA): TGCGCCAGCAGCCAAGATCTCGAGGCCCGGGGGGAGACCCAGTACTTC.

The genes are TRBV28 and TRBJ2-7; 11 positions agree with TRBD2. The V segment lost 6 bases and the J segment 0 bases; nucleotides outside the gene matches: 1. Germline CDR1 and CDR2: MDHEN and SYDVKM. The CDR3 extends over 14 amino acids. CDR3 amino acids: CASRGLAGSYEQYF. Here the CDR3 DNA reads TGTGCCAGCAGAGGACTAGCGGGCTCCTACGAGCAGTACTTC.

V gene TRBV19 combines with J gene TRBJ1-1; a possible D gene is TRBD1 (5 bases). The CDR3 loop spans 15 amino acids. Between the trimmed V and J ends, which lost 2 bases and 5 bases, there was a span of 15 bases. Germline CDR1 is LNHDA and CDR2 is SQIVND (reference sequence). CDR3 DNA: TGTGCCAGTAGTATATTGACAGTTAAAAGGACTGAAGCTTTCTTT. As protein: CASSILTVKRTEAFF.

V and J are TRBV19 and TRBJ1-1, with 7 positions matching TRBD1. There are 15 residues in the CDR3. Unmatched junction bases numbered 10, after V lost 5 bases and J lost 4 bases. Germline V gene sequence: CDR1 LNHDA, CDR2 SQIVND (reference sequence). The CDR3 sequence is CASSPRREGATEAFF. CDR3 bases: TGTGCCAGTAGTCCGCGCCGTGAGGGGGCCACTGAAGCTTTCTTT. Full variable domain (outside the CDR3, taken from reference TRBV19 and TRBJ1-1): DGGITQSPKYLFRKEGQNVTLSCEQNLNHDAMYWYRQDPGQGLRLIYYSQIVNDFQKGDIAEGYSVSREKKESFPLTVTSAQKNPTAFYLCASSPRREGATEAFFGQGTRLTVV.

The chain uses TRBV11-2 and TRBJ2-1; D may be TRBD2 (6 bases). V was shortened by 1 base and J by 2 bases, with 6 bases between the two germline ends. The CDR3 is 14 residues long. The V gene's germline CDR1 is SGHAT and CDR2 FQNNGV. The CDR3 is CASSLGRAYNEQFF. CDR3 sequence (DNA): TGTGCCAGCAGCTTAGGGAGGGCCTACAATGAGCAGTTCTTC.

V is TRBV10-3 and J is TRBJ2-5; maybe TRBD1 (6 bases). V was pared by 10 bases and J by 0 bases, with 15 bases between. Germline values: CDR1 ENHRY, CDR2 SYGVKD. CDR3 length: 14 amino acids. CDR3 in amino acids: CATHREVDQETQYF. The CDR3 coding sequence is TGTGCCACCCACAGGGAAGTGGACCAAGAGACCCAGTACTTC.

About this clone: Other DNA sequences from this sample encode an identical CDR3 as well. The chain couples TRBV18 to TRBJ1-1, with TRBD1 matching over 8 bases. The CDR3 has 13 residues. The V and J ends lost 3 bases and 3 bases, in that order; junction bases with no gene match: 0. Germline CDR1 reads KGHSH; CDR2 reads LQKENI. CDR3 DNA sequence: TGTGCCAGCTCACCGACAGGGGACACTGAAGCTTTCTTT. Translating it yields CASSPTGDTEAFF.

The CDR3 sequence: CASSPPGQVFFNEQFF. In nucleotides, the CDR3 is TGCGCCAGCAGTCCCCCGGGACAGGTATTTTTCAATGAGCAGTTCTTC. This chain joins TRBV23-1 and TRBJ2-1; TRBD1 agrees at 8 bases. TRBV23-1 falls under the ORF class, with uncertain function. V shed 4 bases, J shed 6 bases, and the junction held 11 bases outside the gene matches. This CDR3 is built from 16 residues.